The 15 T cell receptor beta chains below come from one sample, sequenced in a study of blood T cell repertoires in COVID-19. Here immunoSEQ multiplex PCR was the method, and the copy in TCRdb shows in-frame clones only, minus some. The sample has approximately 260,000 clones, around 92% seen once. Sequences were obtained from PBMCs or T cells enriched from blood (not recorded which). The receptors derive from an older woman who had recovered from COVID-19.

The chain employs TRBV28 and TRBJ1-4; D ambiguous. This CDR3 has 12 amino acids. The ends were cut back, 7 bases at V and 4 bases at J, with 7 bases in the middle. Germline CDR1 MDHEN, CDR2 SYDVKM. This chain's CDR3 is CASTARNEKLFF. DNA of the CDR3: TGTGCCAGCACTGCGCGTAATGAAAAACTGTTTTTT. Filled out from reference TRBV28 and TRBJ1-4, the complete variable domain reads DVKVTQSSRYLVKRTGEKVFLECVQDMDHENMFWYRQDPGLGLRLIYFSYDVKMKEKGDIPEGYSVSREKKERFSLILESASTNQTSMYLCASTARNEKLFFGSGTQLSVL.

The V and J genes are TRBV11-2 and TRBJ1-5; the D gene is possibly TRBD1 (5 bases). Trimming removed 6 bases at V and 6 bases at J, with 12 bases between. The CDR3 has 13 amino acids. Per germline, CDR1 SGHAT and CDR2 FQNNGV. The CDR3 DNA follows: TGTGCCAGCAGTTACAATCAGGGTCAGCCCCAGCATTTT. Residues: CASSYNQGQPQHF.

This clone was counted a single time. The chain recombines TRBV30 with TRBJ1-1, with D unresolved. The germline gives CDR1 GTSNPN, CDR2 SVGIG (reference sequence). Trimming removed 2 bases from V and 0 bases from J, with 4 bases in between. The CDR3 covers 12 residues. CDR3 nucleotides: TGTGCCTGGAGTAGAGTGAACACTGAAGCTTTCTTT. As protein: CAWSRVNTEAFF.

Of note for this clone: Other nucleotide sequences in the sample specify the same CDR3. This chain joins TRBV12-3 or TRBV12-4 and TRBJ1-2; no definite D call. This CDR3 comprises 12 residues. V was trimmed by 3 bases and J by 7 bases, leaving 9 bases between them. CDR3 sequence reads: CASSFGGSGYTF. CDR3 nucleotides: TGTGCCAGCAGTTTTGGAGGATCTGGCTACACCTTC.

This sequence joins TRBV5-1 and TRBJ2-3; 12 positions agree with TRBD2. Looked up from germline, CDR1 is SGHRS and CDR2 is YFSETQ. This CDR3 is built from 17 residues. V trimming: 4 bases; J trimming: 0 bases; junction bases outside the gene matches: 6. The CDR3 spells CASSPTSGGPSTDTQYF. In DNA, the CDR3 is TGCGCCAGCAGCCCGACTAGCGGGGGACCTAGCACAGATACGCAGTATTTT.

The rearrangement joins TRBV5-4 to TRBJ1-6; D is possibly TRBD1 (5 bases). The CDR3 has 15 amino acids. Trimming took off 4 bases at V and 13 bases at J, with 21 bases between the two ends. Germline-derived CDR1 and CDR2 are SGHNT and YYREEE (reference sequence). For the CDR3, the DNA is TGTGCCAGCAGCCTCAGCCCGGACACTTACTCCCCCCTCCACTTT. Translating gives CASSLSPDTYSPLHF.

The CDR3 here is CASSKDRGPPNEQYF. CDR3 nucleotide sequence: TGCGCCAGCAGCAAAGACAGGGGGCCCCCCAACGAGCAGTACTTC. The rearrangement joins TRBV5-1 to TRBJ2-7, with TRBD1 matching 10 bases. The CDR3 runs 15 residues. V shed 4 bases and J 5 bases; nucleotides not matched to a gene: 9. Germline V gives CDR1 SGHRS, CDR2 YFSETQ.

The chain uses TRBV30 and TRBJ2-7; a possible D gene is TRBD2 (5 bases). CDR1 is GTSNPN, CDR2 SVGIG, per germline (reference sequence). Trimming removed 3 bases at V and 9 bases at J, with 9 bases between. CDR3 length: 10 residues. The CDR3 loop is CAWSGVRQYF. The CDR3 region has the DNA TGTGCCTGGAGCGGGGTTAGGCAGTACTTC.

V usage is TRBV5-1 and J usage is TRBJ1-2, with 8 bases aligning to TRBD1. With V trimmed by 3 bases and J by 5 bases, 6 bases remained unmatched. The germline gives CDR1 SGHRS, CDR2 YFSETQ. This CDR3 comprises 14 residues. CDR3 DNA: TGCGCCAGCAGCTCCTTACAGGGGGGTTATGGCTACACCTTC. Its protein is CASSSLQGGYGYTF.

The CDR3 reads CAIRGGSGTGELFF. DNA of the CDR3: TGTGCCATCAGGGGCGGGTCGGGCACCGGGGAGCTGTTTTTT. The chain joins TRBV10-3 to TRBJ2-2, with D possibly matching TRBD2 (5 bases). Trimming took 6 bases from V and 4 from J, leaving 12 bases between them. Germline V CDR1 and CDR2: ENHRY, SYGVKD. The CDR3 has 14 amino acids.

The rearrangement links TRBV6-4 to TRBJ1-2; tentative D call: TRBD1 (6 bases). V lost 7 bases and J lost 3, with 15 bases in between. The CDR3 runs 14 residues. Germline V lookup: CDR1 MRHNA, CDR2 SNTAGT. The CDR3 region has the DNA TGTGCCAGCATGCGGACAGAGGGGTACTATGGCTACACCTTC. Protein sequence: CASMRTEGYYGYTF.

Only one count was recorded for this clone. The V and J genes are TRBV12-3 or TRBV12-4 and TRBJ2-2; the D gene is possibly TRBD2 (6 bases). Trimming took 10 bases from V and 4 from J, leaving 13 bases between them. This CDR3 has 13 residues. The CDR3 here is CAISGQGTGELFF. CDR3 sequence (DNA): TGTGCCATCAGCGGGCAGGGCACCGGGGAGCTGTTTTTT.

The chain has TRBV28 and TRBJ1-5, with D hard to call. The CDR3 runs 15 residues. The germline gives CDR1 MDHEN, CDR2 SYDVKM. The V and J ends lost 3 bases and 0 bases respectively, with 9 bases between them. CDR3 coding DNA: TGTGCCAGCAGTTTGTGGGCTTATAGCAATCAGCCCCAGCATTTT. Its protein product is CASSLWAYSNQPQHF.

This clone has just a few counts. The genes are TRBV7-9 and TRBJ2-1; no clear D. The CDR3 extends over 10 amino acids. Looked up from germline, CDR1 is SEHNR and CDR2 is FQNEAQ (reference sequence). Trimming removed 8 bases from V and 9 bases from J, with 8 bases in between. CDR3 coding DNA: TGTGCCAGCGAGTTACGTGAGCAGTTCTTC. Its translation: CASELREQFF.

The chain combines TRBV9 with TRBJ2-7, with a weak D call TRBD1 (5 bases). CDR3 size: 15 residues. CDR1 and CDR2 (germline): SGDLS, YYNGEE. V was clipped by 4 bases and J by 0 bases, with 14 bases between them. In DNA, the CDR3 is TGTGCCAGCAGCCCAGGGCAGGGTACCTCCTACGAGCAGTACTTC. It specifies CASSPGQGTSYEQYF.